These 15 T cell receptor beta chains came from one sample sequenced in a study of response to subunit inactivated influenza vaccine. TCRdb re-derived calls from the RT-PCR reads in MiXCR, one entry per CDR3 protein. Seen here are 200,000 to 300,000 distinct CDR3 sequences, 12% observed once, and the top ten hold approximately 8.4%. The specimen comprised non-naive T cells sorted from PBMCs, sampled 14 to 15 days before vaccination. The source is a man aged 50 to 60 who received an inactivated influenza vaccine.

The V and J genes are TRBV10-1 and TRBJ1-2, with 7 positions matching TRBD1. This CDR3 region has 14 residues. Germline V gene sequence: CDR1 WNHNN, CDR2 SYGVQD (reference sequence). V dropped 9 bases and J dropped 7; count of bases not matched to a gene: 14. CDR3 DNA: TGCGCCAGGAACGAAGGGGGCCCCTCTGGTGGCTACACCTTC. This gives the protein CARNEGGPSGGYTF.

The chain is built from TRBV29-1 and TRBJ2-1; D is possibly TRBD2 (5 bases). Deletions cut 3 bases from V and 0 bases from J, with 12 bases between. Germline CDR1 reads SQVTM; CDR2 reads ANQGSEA. There are 15 residues in the CDR3. CDR3 DNA sequence: TGCAGCGTTGATTCAGCGGCCTTCTCCTACAATGAGCAGTTCTTC. Encoded protein: CSVDSAAFSYNEQFF.

The chain uses TRBV7-2 and TRBJ1-3; D perhaps matches TRBD1 (6 bases). The V and J ends lost 7 bases and 0 bases respectively, with 13 bases between them. The germline CDR1 and CDR2 sequences are SGHTA and FQGNSA. The CDR3 runs 15 residues. CDR3 DNA: TGTGCCAGCAAGGCAGGACAGATCTCTGGAAACACCATATATTTT. As protein: CASKAGQISGNTIYF.

This sequence joins TRBV6-2 or TRBV6-3 and TRBJ2-1, with 14 nucleotides matching TRBD2. V gave up 2 bases and J gave up 15 bases; unmatched junction bases: 3. The CDR3 spans 13 residues. CDR1 MNHEY and CDR2 SVGEGT come from the germline V gene. The CDR3 sequence is CASSYPGLAGAFF. Written as DNA, the CDR3 is TGTGCCAGCAGTTACCCGGGACTAGCGGGAGCGTTCTTC.

This chain connects TRBV12-3 or TRBV12-4 to TRBJ1-2; 9 nucleotides align to TRBD1. The CDR3 has 14 amino acids. The V and J ends lost 6 bases and 7 bases, in that order; junction bases with no gene match: 9. In DNA form, the CDR3 reads TGTGCCAGCAGGTTCAACAGGGGGCGCGGTGGCTACACCTTC. As protein: CASRFNRGRGGYTF.

There are a few counts of this clonotype. The chain links TRBV7-9 to TRBJ2-5; TRBD2 aligns across 8 bases. This CDR3 is built from 16 residues. The germline CDR1 and CDR2 sequences are SEHNR and FQNEAQ (reference sequence). V lost 3 bases, J lost 4 bases, and 10 bases stayed unmatched. This CDR3 is CASSFRGSGVGETQYF. The CDR3 region has the DNA TGTGCCAGCAGCTTCCGGGGTAGCGGGGTAGGAGAGACCCAGTACTTC.

CDR3 in amino acids: CASSLNRVPLFSGANVLTF. As DNA, the CDR3 is TGTGCCAGCAGTTTGAACAGGGTCCCCCTTTTCTCTGGGGCCAACGTCCTGACTTTC. J is TRBJ2-6 and V is TRBV28, with D possibly matching TRBD1 (6 bases). This CDR3 is 19 amino acids long. The germline V gene has CDR1 MDHEN and CDR2 SYDVKM. V was clipped by 3 bases and J by 0 bases, with 18 bases between them. The whole variable domain, remainder taken from reference TRBV28 and TRBJ2-6, is DVKVTQSSRYLVKRTGEKVFLECVQDMDHENMFWYRQDPGLGLRLIYFSYDVKMKEKGDIPEGYSVSREKKERFSLILESASTNQTSMYLCASSLNRVPLFSGANVLTFGAGSRLTVL.

This clonotype turned up a few times. The chain has TRBV6-5 and TRBJ2-3; the D call may be TRBD1 or TRBD2 (6 bases each). Germline values: CDR1 MNHEY, CDR2 SVGAGI. V was pared by 5 bases and J by 1 base, with 13 bases between. This CDR3 is 15 amino acids long. In DNA form, the CDR3 reads TGTGCCAGCAGTATACAGGGAGGCGGCACAGATACGCAGTATTTT. Its translation is CASSIQGGGTDTQYF.

The V call is TRBV20-1, the J call TRBJ2-5; D remains ambiguous. The germline V and J ends were trimmed by 6 bases and 2 bases, with 16 bases remaining between them. This CDR3 has 14 residues. The germline V gene encodes CDR1 DFQATT and CDR2 SNEGSKA (reference sequence). The CDR3 spells CSAPIASEQETQYF. The CDR3 DNA reads as TGCAGTGCCCCCATCGCAAGCGAACAAGAGACCCAGTACTTC.

This clonotype has just a few counts. The genes are TRBV7-8 and TRBJ2-2, with D possibly TRBD1 on 6 matching bases. The germline V gene has CDR1 SGHVS and CDR2 FQNEAQ. CDR3 length equals 14 residues. The V and J ends lost 5 bases and 1 base respectively, with 8 bases between them. The CDR3 is CASSATGNTGELFF. The CDR3 bases are TGTGCCAGCAGCGCGACAGGGAACACCGGGGAGCTGTTTTTT.

The rearrangement links TRBV3-1 to TRBJ2-1; TRBD1 or TRBD2 may be the D gene (5 bases each). Germline values: CDR1 LGHDT, CDR2 YNNKEL (reference sequence). CDR3 length equals 16 residues. V lost 1 base and J lost 10, with 20 bases in between. CDR3 amino acids: CASSQGSVPGRNEQFF. DNA for the CDR3: TGTGCCAGCAGCCAAGGGTCGGTACCGGGACGCAACGAGCAGTTCTTC.

The J gene is TRBJ2-3, the V gene TRBV7-6; 9 bases match TRBD2. Germline assignment: CDR1 SGHVS and CDR2 FNYEAQ. J was trimmed by 5 bases and V by 5 bases; bases with no gene match: 14. The CDR3 is 17 amino acids. In DNA, the CDR3 is TGTGCCAGCAGCCCCTTAGCGGGAGAGTCATATGGAGATACGCAGTATTTT. Encoded protein: CASSPLAGESYGDTQYF. Combining the CDR3 with reference TRBV7-6 and TRBJ2-3 gives the whole variable domain GAGVSQSPRYKVTKRGQDVALRCDPISGHVSLYWYRQALGQGPEFLTYFNYEAQQDKSGLPNDRFSAERPEGSISTLTIQRTEQRDSAMYRCASSPLAGESYGDTQYFGPGTRLTVL.

The chain recombines TRBV2 with TRBJ2-7; tentatively, D is TRBD1 (5 bases). The germline V gene encodes CDR1 SNHLY and CDR2 FYNNEI. The CDR3 covers 13 residues. V was pared by 2 bases and J by 4 bases, with 9 bases between. CDR3 region: CASSEIQGYEQYF. In DNA form, the CDR3 reads TGTGCCAGCAGTGAAATTCAGGGATACGAGCAGTACTTC.

Ten or more counts support this clonotype. The chain employs TRBV7-9 and TRBJ2-1, with 12 bases aligning to TRBD1. The junction had 3 bases not matched to a gene; V was cut back by 6 bases and J by 6 bases. Germline-derived CDR1 and CDR2 are SEHNR and FQNEAQ (reference sequence). This CDR3 is 14 amino acids long. In DNA, the CDR3 is TGTGCCAGCAGGGGACAGGGGGCTTTCAATGAGCAGTTCTTC. Translating gives CASRGQGAFNEQFF.

This chain joins TRBV5-1 and TRBJ2-2, with a weak D call TRBD2 (6 bases). The germline CDR1 and CDR2 sequences are SGHRS and YFSETQ. The CDR3 length is 16 residues. V was pared by 4 bases and J by 6 bases, with 19 bases between. CDR3 amino acids: CASSLIPGDGSGELFF. The CDR3 DNA sequence: TGCGCCAGCAGCCTTATCCCGGGGGATGGGTCCGGGGAGCTGTTTTTT. Looking up the rest from reference TRBV5-1 and TRBJ2-2 gives the full variable domain: KAGVTQTPRYLIKTRGQQVTLSCSPISGHRSVSWYQQTPGQGLQFLFEYFSETQRNKGNFPGRFSGRQFSNSRSEMNVSTLELGDSALYLCASSLIPGDGSGELFFGEGSRLTVL.